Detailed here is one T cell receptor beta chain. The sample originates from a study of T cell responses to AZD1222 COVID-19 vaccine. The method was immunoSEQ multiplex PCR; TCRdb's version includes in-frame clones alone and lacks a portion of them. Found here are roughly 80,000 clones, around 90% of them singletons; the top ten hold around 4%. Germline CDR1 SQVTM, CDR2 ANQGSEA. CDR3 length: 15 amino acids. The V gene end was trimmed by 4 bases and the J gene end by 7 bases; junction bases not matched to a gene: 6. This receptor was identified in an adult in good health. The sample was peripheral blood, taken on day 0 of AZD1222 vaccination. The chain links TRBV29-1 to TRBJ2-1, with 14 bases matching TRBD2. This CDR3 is CSVGGLAGVNNEQFF. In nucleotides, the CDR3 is TGCAGCGTTGGGGGACTAGCGGGAGTAAATAATGAGCAGTTCTTC.